Listed here are 5 T cell receptor beta chains from one sample, sequenced in a study of response to subunit inactivated influenza vaccine. Each CDR3 protein gets one entry after TCRdb re-called the RT-PCR reads with MiXCR. The sample includes hundreds of thousands of distinct CDR3 sequences, roughly 12% of them seen just once. This sample was also put to use in a study of T cells expressing NK-cell markers. That source adds: Production of TCR beta cDNA relied on 5'RACE template switching with UMIs.

Sequenced material: PBMCs from blood, taken on the day of vaccination. The receptors derive from a man aged 50 to 59 who received an inactivated influenza vaccine.

Ten or more counts support this clonotype. The CDR3, as DNA: TGCAGCGTTGGCCCCCGTGGGGGGAACACTGAAGCTTTCTTT. This codes for CSVGPRGGNTEAFF. The rearrangement links TRBV29-1 to TRBJ1-1; perhaps TRBD1 as D (5 bases). Per the germline V gene, CDR1 is SQVTM and CDR2 is ANQGSEA. V dropped 4 bases and J dropped 1 base, with 13 bases sitting between them. The CDR3 contains 14 residues.

This clonotype has a count of ten or more. The chain joins TRBV18 to TRBJ2-1, with TRBD2 matching 9 bases. There are 15 residues in the CDR3. V gave up 5 bases and J gave up 2 bases; unmatched junction bases: 4. Germline V gene sequence: CDR1 KGHSH, CDR2 LQKENI. The CDR3 loop is CASSTSGPPYNEQFF. The CDR3 DNA reads as TGTGCCAGCTCAACTAGCGGGCCACCCTACAATGAGCAGTTCTTC.

The chain employs TRBV20-1 and TRBJ2-1; tentative D call: TRBD2 (5 bases). This CDR3 spans 13 amino acids. Germline CDR1 is DFQATT and CDR2 is SNEGSKA (reference sequence). Between the trimmed V and J ends, which lost 0 bases and 5 bases, there was a span of 8 bases. The CDR3 nucleotides read TGCAGTGCTAGAGATTCGCGGGACAATGAGCAGTTCTTC. Its protein is CSARDSRDNEQFF.

This clonotype was seen only a few times. The chain links TRBV5-1 to TRBJ2-1; 7 nucleotides align to TRBD2. The V gene's germline CDR1 is SGHRS and CDR2 YFSETQ. The length of the CDR3 is 15 residues. The trim removed 4 bases at V and 4 bases at J, leaving 8 bases unmatched. CDR3 nucleotide sequence: TGCGCCAGCAGCCAAACGCTTAGCGGGTACAATGAGCAGTTCTTC. Protein: CASSQTLSGYNEQFF.

This clonotype was found a few times. The chain links TRBV20-1 to TRBJ2-7; D ambiguous. The CDR3 runs 12 residues. V lost 5 bases, J lost 1 base, and 9 bases lay in between. Per germline, CDR1 DFQATT and CDR2 SNEGSKA (reference sequence). This chain's CDR3 is CSAAGPSYEQYF. The CDR3 region has the DNA TGCAGTGCTGCTGGCCCGTCCTACGAGCAGTACTTC.